These 20 T cell receptor beta chains were sequenced from one sample in a study of beta chain features in type 1 diabetes. Of the isolated RNA, all was reverse transcribed, and so the sequenced material was expressed TCRB transcripts. Libraries were prepared by immunoSEQ multiplex PCR; TCRdb keeps only in-frame clonotypes and omits some of them. The data show 850,000 to 900,000 clones, 15% to 20% seen once. The sample comprised naive CD4+ T cells from blood. The receptor source for this set is a woman aged 18-29 years in good health.

CDR3 protein: CASSLRDPHNEQFF. CDR3 nucleotides: TGTGCCAGCAGTTTACGGGATCCCCACAATGAGCAGTTCTTC. The V gene is TRBV28, the J gene TRBJ2-1, with D maybe TRBD2 (5 bases). V lost 2 bases, J lost 5 bases, and 10 bases lay in between. Germline V gene sequence: CDR1 MDHEN, CDR2 SYDVKM. The CDR3 totals 14 residues.

This clone was detected a few times. The rearrangement joins TRBV2 to TRBJ2-1; D is possibly TRBD1 (5 bases). Per the germline V gene, CDR1 is SNHLY and CDR2 is FYNNEI. The CDR3 is 14 residues long. Trimming stripped 7 bases from V and 10 bases from J, with 20 bases between. CDR3 residues: CASTDSLGPREQFF. CDR3 nucleotides: TGTGCCAGCACCGACAGTTTAGGACCCAGAGAGCAGTTCTTC.

The chain combines TRBV4-3 with TRBJ2-7; 9 nucleotides match TRBD1. Looked up from germline, CDR1 is LGHNA and CDR2 is YSLEER. Trimming at V came to 3 bases and at J to 2 bases, leaving 8 bases not matched to a gene. CDR3 length: 16 residues. For the CDR3, the DNA is TGCGCCAGCAGCCAGGTTTTCGGGACAGGGCCCTACGAGCAGTACTTC. Residues: CASSQVFGTGPYEQYF.

V usage is TRBV28 and J usage is TRBJ2-1, with a weak D call TRBD2 (5 bases). V shed 7 bases and J shed 6 bases, with 16 bases lying between them. This CDR3 has 14 amino acids. Per the germline V gene, CDR1 is MDHEN and CDR2 is SYDVKM. The CDR3 loop is CASTRGSTANEQFF. DNA of the CDR3: TGTGCCAGCACCCGGGGTAGCACCGCCAATGAGCAGTTCTTC.

As concerns this clone: This sample also contains other DNA sequences that code for the same CDR3. The chain joins TRBV2 to TRBJ2-3, with D perhaps matching TRBD2 (5 bases). Germline V gives CDR1 SNHLY, CDR2 FYNNEI. The CDR3 has 14 amino acids. The V and J ends lost 4 bases and 0 bases respectively, with 8 bases between them. CDR3 bases: TGTGCCAGCAGTGTTGAGCGGAGCACAGATACGCAGTATTTT. Translating it yields CASSVERSTDTQYF.

As DNA, the CDR3 is TGCGCCAGCAGTCCCCACGGTAGAGCGGGAGATACGCAGTATTTT. This sequence encodes CASSPHGRAGDTQYF. The genes are TRBV10-1 and TRBJ2-3; D may be TRBD2 (6 bases). Germline assignment: CDR1 WNHNN and CDR2 SYGVQD (reference sequence). V was cut by 5 bases and J by 5 bases, with 17 bases left in between. CDR3 length: 15 residues.

The rearrangement links TRBV9 to TRBJ2-5; 11 bases are shared with TRBD2. Germline V gene data show CDR1 as SGDLS and CDR2 as YYNGEE. J lost 1 base, V lost 0 bases, and 5 bases had no gene match. The CDR3 is 17 amino acids. The CDR3 protein is CASSVGASGRSQETQYF. The CDR3 nucleotides are TGTGCCAGCAGCGTAGGGGCTAGCGGGAGGTCCCAAGAGACCCAGTACTTC.

This chain links TRBV6-5 with TRBJ1-1, with 9 bases fitting TRBD1. Trimming at V came to 4 bases and at J to 1 base, leaving 4 bases not matched to a gene. CDR1 MNHEY and CDR2 SVGAGI come from the germline V gene. CDR3 length equals 15 residues. DNA of the CDR3: TGTGCCAGCAGTTTAGGGGGACAGGGGAACACTGAAGCTTTCTTT. Translating gives CASSLGGQGNTEAFF.

V usage is TRBV10-3 and J usage is TRBJ2-7, with D perhaps matching TRBD2 (6 bases). The CDR3 is 11 amino acids. Germline V gives CDR1 ENHRY, CDR2 SYGVKD. Trimming removed 10 bases at V and 6 bases at J, with 13 bases between. The CDR3 DNA reads as TGTGCCAGCCTGCGGGGCGCCGAGCAGTACTTC. Protein sequence: CASLRGAEQYF.

V and J are TRBV6-5 and TRBJ1-1; D is perhaps TRBD1 (5 bases). This CDR3 contains 14 residues. Between the trimmed V and J ends, which lost 2 bases and 1 base, there was a span of 8 bases. Per the germline V gene, CDR1 is MNHEY and CDR2 is SVGAGI. CDR3 sequence reads: CASSYGGGNTEAFF. As DNA, the CDR3 is TGTGCCAGCAGTTACGGGGGTGGGAACACTGAAGCTTTCTTT.

Remarks on this clone: This CDR3 is also generated by other DNA sequences in the sample. This chain connects TRBV18 to TRBJ2-7; the D is unclear. V lost 3 bases to trimming and J lost 0 bases, with 6 bases between them. The CDR3 length is 13 residues. Germline V CDR1 and CDR2: KGHSH, LQKENI. CDR3 sequence: CASSPRSSYEQYF. In DNA form, the CDR3 reads TGTGCCAGCTCACCTCGTAGCTCCTACGAGCAGTACTTC.

This chain uses TRBV7-2 with TRBJ1-3, with no clear D. The CDR3 contains 16 residues. The V end lost 5 bases, the J end lost 0 bases, and 14 bases lay between the germline ends. CDR1 SGHTA and CDR2 FQGNSA come from the germline V gene. The CDR3 reads CASSPAGSYSGNTIYF. CDR3 sequence (DNA): TGTGCCAGCAGCCCAGCGGGTAGCTACTCTGGAAACACCATATATTTT.

The chain uses TRBV5-4 and TRBJ2-7, with D tentatively TRBD2 (5 bases). Trimming took off 2 bases at V and 7 bases at J, with 16 bases between the two ends. CDR1 and CDR2 from the germline V gene are SGHNT and YYREEE (reference sequence). The CDR3 is 14 amino acids. DNA for the CDR3: TGTGCCAGCAGCTTCGACACCCCCGGGGATGAGCAGTACTTC. It is translated as CASSFDTPGDEQYF.

A few counts support this clone. This chain connects TRBV18 to TRBJ2-1; 11 nucleotides match TRBD2. This CDR3 is built from 15 residues. Germline loops: CDR1 KGHSH, CDR2 LQKENI. Losses at the gene ends were 6 bases for V and 5 bases for J; bases not matched to a gene: 6. CDR3 protein: CASSPGTSGHNEQFF. CDR3 in DNA: TGTGCCAGCTCCCCAGGGACTAGCGGCCACAATGAGCAGTTCTTC.

The chain links TRBV10-3 to TRBJ2-3, with a tentative D call TRBD1 (7 bases). Trimming cost V 5 bases and J 4 bases, with 19 bases left between them. Germline loops: CDR1 ENHRY, CDR2 SYGVKD. CDR3 size: 16 residues. The CDR3 DNA reads TGTGCCATCAGTTTCGGGGGACAGCAGGGGGCAGATACGCAGTATTTT. It is translated as CAISFGGQQGADTQYF.

The chain links TRBV5-4 to TRBJ2-7; 7 bases map to TRBD1. The CDR3 is 16 amino acids. The junction had 11 bases not matched to a gene; V was cut back by 4 bases and J by 1 base. Germline V CDR1 and CDR2: SGHNT, YYREEE (reference sequence). CDR3 in amino acids: CASSGRTGPTSYEQYF. CDR3 nucleotides: TGTGCCAGCAGCGGGCGGACAGGCCCGACTTCCTACGAGCAGTACTTC.

The CDR3 DNA follows: TGTGCCAGCAGCGACGGACACAGGAGCTCCTACGAGCAGTACTTC. This translates into CASSDGHRSSYEQYF. The V call is TRBV6-1, the J call TRBJ2-7; tentative D call: TRBD1 (5 bases). Germline-derived CDR1 and CDR2 are MNHNS and SASEGT. V was pared by 6 bases and J by 0 bases, with 15 bases between. The CDR3 runs 15 residues.

This clone was seen a few times. The rearrangement links TRBV2 to TRBJ2-4; 12 nucleotides line up with TRBD2. CDR1 and CDR2 (germline): SNHLY, FYNNEI. V was pared by 9 bases and J by 9 bases, with 12 bases of the junction left unmatched. The length of the CDR3 is 15 residues. The CDR3 region has the DNA TGTGCCAGTATAACTAGGACTAGCGGGAAATCCATTCAGTACTTC. Amino acids: CASITRTSGKSIQYF.

This clone has more than one count but fewer than ten. This chain connects TRBV4-3 to TRBJ2-4; D is unclear. Germline V CDR1 and CDR2: LGHNA, YSLEER. The V end was cut by 1 base, the J end by 0 bases, with 7 bases between. CDR3 size: 15 residues. The CDR3 here is CASSQVTLAKNIQYF. The CDR3 nucleotides read TGCGCCAGCAGCCAAGTCACTCTAGCCAAAAACATTCAGTACTTC.

This clone was picked up a small number of times. The genes are TRBV7-2 and TRBJ2-5, with 9 bases aligning to TRBD2. The DNA end favors TRBJ2-7, so the J call may be wrong. This CDR3 is built from 15 residues. Germline V gene lookup returns CDR1 SGHTA and CDR2 FQGNSA. CDR3 bases: TGTGCCAGCAGCTTAGGTCCTAGCGGGGCGTACGAGCAGTACTTC. Translation: CASSLGPSGAYEQYF.